One and the same sample provided the 3 T cell receptor beta chains below, sequenced in a study of T-cell reconstitution after alpha-beta-depleted transplantation in children. Unique molecular identifiers were incorporated during preparation of the TCRbeta library. Each CDR3 protein gets one entry after TCRdb re-called the PCR reads with MiXCR. The sample has over 70,000 distinct CDR3 sequences; roughly 8.8% are singletons. Material: PBMCs from the stem cell graft donor, obtained from the stem cell graft. The receptor set was obtained from a human donor who donated a stem cell graft to a child with congenital amegakaryocytic thrombocytopenia.

This clonotype was observed at least ten times. The chain couples TRBV20-1 to TRBJ2-6, with no clear D. The CDR3 sequence is 11 residues long. CDR1 and CDR2 (germline): DFQATT, SNEGSKA (reference sequence). Between the trimmed V and J ends, which lost 6 bases and 9 bases, there was a span of 9 bases. The CDR3, as DNA: TGCAGTGCAACCCGCAGCAACGTCCTGACTTTC. This sequence encodes CSATRSNVLTF.

This clonotype was observed at least ten times. The V and J genes are TRBV27 and TRBJ2-5; possibly TRBD2 for D (6 bases). The CDR3 is 14 amino acids. Germline CDR1 and CDR2: MNHEY and SMNVEV (reference sequence). V was pared by 5 bases and J by 2 bases, with 12 bases between. The CDR3 loop is CASSINSGQETQYF. CDR3 nucleotide sequence: TGTGCCAGCAGTATCAATAGCGGACAAGAGACCCAGTACTTC.

This clonotype was counted at least ten times. V usage is TRBV3-1 and J usage is TRBJ1-1; 7 bases are a match to TRBD1. Germline V gene sequence: CDR1 LGHDT, CDR2 YNNKEL (reference sequence). The length of the CDR3 is 14 residues. The J segment lost 1 base and the V segment lost 5 bases, leaving 4 bases of the junction unmatched. The CDR3 DNA reads TGTGCCAGCAGCAGTCACAGGGGGAACACTGAAGCTTTCTTT. As protein: CASSSHRGNTEAFF. Based on the CDR3 plus reference TRBV3-1 and TRBJ1-1, the full variable domain is DTAVSQTPKYLVTQMGNDKSIKCEQNLGHDTMYWYKQDSKKFLKIMFSYNNKELIINETVPNRFSPKSPDKAHLNLHINSLELGDSAVYFCASSSHRGNTEAFFGQGTRLTVV.